These 2 T cell receptor beta chains originate from one sample sequenced in a study of post-analysis software for immune sequencing data. Study results and caveats: Patients used roughly five TRBV segments, including TRBV5-6, TRBV5-1 and TRBV20-1, more often than controls.

Prepared libraries of TCR beta cDNA carried unique molecular identifiers. Via MiXCR, TCRdb re-called the PCR reads, giving one row per CDR3 protein. The sample has about 770,000 distinct CDR3 sequences; more than 45% are singletons. Their target antigens are unknown. Sequenced: blood. Every receptor here comes from a girl aged 5 to 17 with multiple sclerosis.

The chain couples TRBV3-1 to TRBJ2-7; the D is unclear. Looked up from germline, CDR1 is LGHDT and CDR2 is YNNKEL (reference sequence). Trimming removed 1 base from V and 3 bases from J, with 10 bases in between. The CDR3 loop spans 14 amino acids. The CDR3 DNA reads as TGTGCCAGCAGCCAAGGTCACGGCCACTACGAGCAGTACTTC. Translated, it gives CASSQGHGHYEQYF.

The chain couples TRBV29-1 to TRBJ2-3; D might be TRBD1 or TRBD2, each matching 5 bases. This CDR3 spans 14 amino acids. V was cut by 3 bases and J by 2 bases, with 12 bases left in between. Germline V gene sequence: CDR1 SQVTM, CDR2 ANQGSEA. The DNA for the CDR3 is TGCAGCGTTGAGGCAGGGAGCGTCACAGATACGCAGTATTTT. It encodes CSVEAGSVTDTQYF.